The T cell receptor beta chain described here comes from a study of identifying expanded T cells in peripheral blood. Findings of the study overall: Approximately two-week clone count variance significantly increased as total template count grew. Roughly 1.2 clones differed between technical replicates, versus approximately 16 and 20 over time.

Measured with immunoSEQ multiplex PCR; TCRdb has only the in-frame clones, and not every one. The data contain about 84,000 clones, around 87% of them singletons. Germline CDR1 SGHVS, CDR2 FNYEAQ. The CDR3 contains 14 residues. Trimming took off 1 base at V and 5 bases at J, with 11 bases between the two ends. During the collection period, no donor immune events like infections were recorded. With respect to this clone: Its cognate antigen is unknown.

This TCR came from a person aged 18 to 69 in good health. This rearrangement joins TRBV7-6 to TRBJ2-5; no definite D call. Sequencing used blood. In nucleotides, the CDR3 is TGTGCCAGCAGCTTAGGCGCCAGAACGGAGACCCAGTACTTC. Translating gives CASSLGARTETQYF.